This record concerns one TCR beta chain sequence. Its antigen is unidentified. Both iRepertoire HTBI primers and Arm-PCR of CDR3 regions were used to build the TCR beta libraries. Each CDR3 protein is one row after TCRdb ran MiXCR on the multiplex PCR reads. The sample carries about 310,000 distinct CDR3 sequences, 15% to 20% recorded once. The entry originates in a study of regulatory T cells in long-lasting Graves disease. Overall study: For under 3 months, newly diagnosed Graves' patients had been taking antithyroid drugs.

Indicated time point: newly diagnosed GD, antithyroid drugs for less than 3 months. From PBMCs, RNA was extracted and then used to make the TCR library. Collection of peripheral blood (approximately 9 milliliters) was done using EDTA tubes. The CDR3 has 14 amino acids. The trim removed 5 bases at V and 6 bases at J, leaving 6 bases unmatched. CDR1 is MNHNS, CDR2 SASEGT, per germline. The study, taken as a whole, reports: Clonotypes that were public and shared totalled about 2,500 in persistent patients versus around 970 in new patients. Persistent disease exhibited a predilection for TRBV28, TRBJ1-2 and TRBJ2-5.

Source: peripheral blood mononuclear cells (PBMCs), taken at new diagnosis, from a patient treated with antithyroid drugs. The sequence came from a female donor with Graves disease. This chain uses TRBV6-1 with TRBJ1-5; 8 bases are shared with TRBD1. As DNA, the CDR3 is TGTGCCAGCAGTCCCGACAGGGGAGGTCAGCCCCAGCATTTT. As protein: CASSPDRGGQPQHF.